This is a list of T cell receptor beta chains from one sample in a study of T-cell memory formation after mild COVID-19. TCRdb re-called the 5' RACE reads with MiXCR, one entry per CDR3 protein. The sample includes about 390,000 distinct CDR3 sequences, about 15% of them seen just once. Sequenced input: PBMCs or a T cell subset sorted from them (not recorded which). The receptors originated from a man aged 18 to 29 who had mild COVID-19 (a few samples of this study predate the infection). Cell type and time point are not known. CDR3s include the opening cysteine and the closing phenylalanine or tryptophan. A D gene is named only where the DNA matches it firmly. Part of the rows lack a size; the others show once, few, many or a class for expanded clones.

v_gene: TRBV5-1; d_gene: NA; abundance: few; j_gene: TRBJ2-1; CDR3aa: CASSPGGAGNEQFF; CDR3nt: TGCGCCAGTAGCCCGGGGGGCGCAGGAAATGAGCAGTTCTTC
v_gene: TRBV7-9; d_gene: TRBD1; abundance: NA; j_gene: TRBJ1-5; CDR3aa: CASSRQGSNQPQHF; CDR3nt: TGTGCCAGCAGCCGACAGGGTAGCAATCAGCCCCAGCATTTT
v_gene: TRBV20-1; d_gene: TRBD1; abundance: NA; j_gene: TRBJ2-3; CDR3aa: CSAPGQGPDTQYF; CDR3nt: TGCAGTGCACCGGGACAGGGTCCAGATACGCAGTATTTT
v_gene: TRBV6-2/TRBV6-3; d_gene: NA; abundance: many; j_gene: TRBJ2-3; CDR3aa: CASSSRVHTQYF; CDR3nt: TGTGCCAGCAGTTCGAGGGTCCATACGCAGTATTTT
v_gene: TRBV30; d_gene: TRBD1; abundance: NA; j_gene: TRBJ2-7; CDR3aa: CAWSLGQGYEQYF; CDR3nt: TGTGCCTGGAGCCTGGGACAGGGCTACGAGCAGTACTTC
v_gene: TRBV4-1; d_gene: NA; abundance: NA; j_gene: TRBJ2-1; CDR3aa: CASSPPGRNEQFF; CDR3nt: TGCGCCAGCAGCCCCCCGGGGCGTAATGAGCAGTTCTTC
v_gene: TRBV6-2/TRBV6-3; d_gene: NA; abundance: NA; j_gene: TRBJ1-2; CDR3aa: CASSYFREGYTF; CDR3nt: TGTGCCAGCAGTTATTTCAGGGAAGGCTACACCTTC
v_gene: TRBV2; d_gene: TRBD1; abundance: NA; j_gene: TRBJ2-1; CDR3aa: CARSARDRPSNEQFF; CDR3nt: TGTGCCAGATCCGCCAGGGACAGACCCTCCAATGAGCAGTTCTTC
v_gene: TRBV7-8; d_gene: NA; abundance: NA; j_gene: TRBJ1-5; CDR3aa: CASSLAVGQQPQHF; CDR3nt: TGTGCCAGCAGCTTAGCAGTGGGTCAACAGCCCCAGCATTTT
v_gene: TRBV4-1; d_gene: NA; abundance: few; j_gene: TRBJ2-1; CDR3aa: CASSQGQQGWDEQFF; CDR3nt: TGCGCCAGCAGCCAAGGCCAACAGGGCTGGGATGAGCAGTTCTTC
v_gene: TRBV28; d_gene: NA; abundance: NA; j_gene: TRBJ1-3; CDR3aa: CASIKGGQFSGNTIYF; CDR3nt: TGTGCCAGCATCAAGGGGGGCCAGTTCTCTGGAAACACCATATATTTT
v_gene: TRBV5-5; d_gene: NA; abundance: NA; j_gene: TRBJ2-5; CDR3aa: CASSLVVGGLDGETQYF; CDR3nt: TGTGCCAGCAGCTTGGTGGTCGGGGGATTGGATGGGGAGACCCAGTACTTC
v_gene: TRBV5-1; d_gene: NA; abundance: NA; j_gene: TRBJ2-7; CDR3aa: CASSLYEQAGYEQYF; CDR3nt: TGCGCCAGCAGCTTGTATGAACAGGCGGGTTACGAGCAGTACTTC
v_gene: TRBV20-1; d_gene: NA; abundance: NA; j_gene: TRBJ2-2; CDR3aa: CSASSTANTGELFF; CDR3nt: TGCAGTGCTTCTTCGACAGCGAACACCGGGGAGCTGTTTTTT
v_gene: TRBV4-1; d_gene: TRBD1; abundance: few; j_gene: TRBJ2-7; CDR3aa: CASSAPGQFYEQYF; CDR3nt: TGCGCCAGCAGCGCCCCGGGACAGTTTTACGAGCAGTACTTC
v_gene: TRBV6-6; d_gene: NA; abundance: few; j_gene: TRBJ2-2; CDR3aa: CASSEVTNTGELFF; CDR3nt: TGTGCCAGCAGTGAGGTTACGAACACCGGGGAGCTGTTTTTT
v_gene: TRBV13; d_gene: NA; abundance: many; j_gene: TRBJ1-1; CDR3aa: CASSRQNTEAFF; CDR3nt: TGTGCCAGCAGCAGACAGAACACTGAAGCTTTCTTT
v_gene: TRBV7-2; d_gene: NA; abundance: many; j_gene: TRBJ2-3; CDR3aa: CASSAGYTDTQYF; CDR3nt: TGTGCCAGCAGCGCGGGCTACACAGATACGCAGTATTTT
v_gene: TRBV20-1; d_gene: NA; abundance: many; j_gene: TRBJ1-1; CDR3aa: CSPVGETEAFF; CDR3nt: TGCAGCCCCGTAGGAGAAACTGAAGCTTTCTTT
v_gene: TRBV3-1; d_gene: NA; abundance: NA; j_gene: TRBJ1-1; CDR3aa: CASSQSDFSEAFF; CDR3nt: TGTGCCAGCAGCCAGTCCGACTTCAGTGAAGCTTTCTTT
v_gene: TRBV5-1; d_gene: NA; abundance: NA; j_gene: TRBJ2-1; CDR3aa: CASSWDLEQFF; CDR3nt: TGCGCCAGCAGCTGGGACCTCGAGCAGTTCTTC
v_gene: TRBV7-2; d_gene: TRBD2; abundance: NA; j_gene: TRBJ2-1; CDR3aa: CATGGLAGYNEQFF; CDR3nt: TGTGCCACGGGGGGGCTAGCGGGTTACAATGAGCAGTTCTTC
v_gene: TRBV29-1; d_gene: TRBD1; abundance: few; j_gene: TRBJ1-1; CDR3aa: CSVETGGTEAFF; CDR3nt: TGCAGCGTGGAAACAGGGGGCACTGAAGCTTTCTTT
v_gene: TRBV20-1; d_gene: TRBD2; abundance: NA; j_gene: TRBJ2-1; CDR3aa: CSARALAGDWNEQFF; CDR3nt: TGCAGTGCTAGGGCCTTAGCGGGGGACTGGAATGAGCAGTTCTTC
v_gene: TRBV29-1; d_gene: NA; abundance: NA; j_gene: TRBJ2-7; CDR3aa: CSVASPGSYEQYF; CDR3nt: TGCAGCGTAGCTAGTCCGGGGTCCTACGAGCAGTACTTC
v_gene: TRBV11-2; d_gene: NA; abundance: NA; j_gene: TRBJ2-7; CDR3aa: CASSLEVGPYEQYF; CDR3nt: TGTGCCAGCAGCTTAGAGGTCGGACCCTACGAGCAGTACTTC
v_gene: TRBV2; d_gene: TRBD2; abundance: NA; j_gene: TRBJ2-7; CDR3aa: CASRGTSLVEQYF; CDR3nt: TGTGCCAGCAGGGGGACTAGCTTGGTCGAGCAGTACTTC
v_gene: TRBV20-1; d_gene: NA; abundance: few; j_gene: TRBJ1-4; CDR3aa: CSASSGANEKLFF; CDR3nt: TGCAGTGCCAGTTCTGGGGCTAATGAAAAACTGTTTTTT
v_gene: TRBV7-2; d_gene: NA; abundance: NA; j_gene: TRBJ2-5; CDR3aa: CASSLAGLKTQYF; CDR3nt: TGTGCCAGCAGCTTAGCAGGGCTCAAGACCCAGTACTTC
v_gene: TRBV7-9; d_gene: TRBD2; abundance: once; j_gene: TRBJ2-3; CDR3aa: CASRPPGRGNTDTQYF; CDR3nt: TGTGCCAGCAGGCCCCCCGGGCGGGGGAACACAGATACGCAGTATTTT
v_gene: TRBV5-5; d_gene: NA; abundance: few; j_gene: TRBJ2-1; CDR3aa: CASGLGPDNEQFF; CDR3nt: TGTGCCAGCGGGCTGGGGCCCGACAATGAGCAGTTCTTC
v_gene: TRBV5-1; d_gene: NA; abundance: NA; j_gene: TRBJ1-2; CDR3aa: CASSLFSGRANYGYTF; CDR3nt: TGCGCCAGCAGCCTCTTTTCGGGGAGAGCTAACTATGGCTACACCTTC
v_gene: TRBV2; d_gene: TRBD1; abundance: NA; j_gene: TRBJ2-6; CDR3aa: CASRVGQARGSGANVLTF; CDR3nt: TGTGCCAGCAGAGTCGGACAGGCGAGGGGCTCTGGGGCCAACGTCCTGACTTTC
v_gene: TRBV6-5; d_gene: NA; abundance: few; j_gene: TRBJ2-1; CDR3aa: CARTSREQFF; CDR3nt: TGTGCCAGGACCTCCCGGGAGCAGTTCTTC
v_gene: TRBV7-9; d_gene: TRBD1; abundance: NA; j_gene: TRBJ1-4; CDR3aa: CASSRTGATNEKLFF; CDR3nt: TGTGCCAGCAGTCGTACAGGGGCAACTAATGAAAAACTGTTTTTT